The subject of this entry is one T cell receptor beta chain. Its antigen is as yet unknown. The germline V gene encodes CDR1 MDHEN and CDR2 SYDVKM. Deletions cut 3 bases from V and 2 bases from J, with 13 bases between. The CDR3 loop spans 15 amino acids. The sample comes from a study of cytomegalovirus exposure and HLA in healthy donors. Primers included in the PCR were 60 Vbeta and 13 Jbeta primers. Some clones are missing from TCRdb's copy, which holds only in-frame ones; the method was immunoSEQ multiplex PCR. The sample includes more than 50,000 clones. Study conclusions and caveats: By a later analysis, the bulk of CMV-associated TCR beta chains appeared HLA-restricted.

The J gene is TRBJ1-2, the V gene TRBV28, with a tentative D call TRBD1 (5 bases). Sequenced: PBMCs. This TCR derives from a woman aged 35 to 49 in good health and CMV-seronegative. CDR3 nucleotide sequence: TGTGCCAGCAGTTTGGCAGGGATAACCAACTATGGCTACACCTTC. This encodes CASSLAGITNYGYTF.